This T cell receptor beta chain was captured in a study of blood T cell repertoires in COVID-19. The wider study: Researchers got acute and convalescent COVID-19 samples from the United States, Italy and Spain. PBMCs, B-cell-depleted T cells, or T cells provided the cDNA or gDNA that made up the material.

V was shortened by 8 bases and J by 2 bases, with 12 bases between the two germline ends. This CDR3 spans 14 amino acids. Germline V gives CDR1 MNHEY, CDR2 SVGAGI. The protocol was immunoSEQ multiplex PCR, while the TCRdb copy is restricted to in-frame clones and leaves out a portion. The sample holds 200,000 to 300,000 clones; roughly 80% are singletons and the top ten take around 4%. This clone is a singleton in its sample. The chain has TRBV6-5 and TRBJ2-2, with D possibly matching TRBD1 (6 bases). Specimen: peripheral blood. The clonotype was recovered from a man between 60 and 75 years old with acute or convalescent COVID-19. CDR3 region: CASLRGPNTGELFF. CDR3 DNA: TGTGCCAGCCTCAGGGGACCTAACACCGGGGAGCTGTTTTTT.